Listed below are T cell receptor beta chains from one sample, sequenced in a study of blood T cell repertoires in COVID-19. Profiled with immunoSEQ multiplex PCR; TCRdb holds only in-frame clones, not every one. The sample includes approximately 100,000 clones, about 86% of them seen just once. The sequenced sample was PBMCs or T cells enriched from blood (not recorded which). The receptors originated from a woman aged 45-59 years who had recovered from COVID-19. The CDR3 runs from the conserved cysteine through the conserved F or W. D genes are given only for firm matches. Clone size is not always given. Where it is, it says once, few, many or a class for expanded clones.

d_call: TRBD1; j_call: TRBJ1-4; v_call: TRBV28; clone_size: .; cdr3_aa: CASSRDRRNEKLFF; cdr3_nt: TGTGCCAGCAGTCGGGACAGACGGAATGAAAAACTGTTTTTT
d_call: .; j_call: TRBJ2-7; v_call: TRBV30; clone_size: .; cdr3_aa: CAWSVPQGWHEQYF; cdr3_nt: TGTGCCTGGAGTGTACCCCAGGGATGGCACGAGCAGTACTTC
d_call: TRBD1; j_call: TRBJ2-5; v_call: TRBV7-2; clone_size: .; cdr3_aa: CASSSPGQGAFIGRETQYF; cdr3_nt: TGTGCCAGCAGCTCGCCGGGACAGGGGGCGTTCATAGGCCGAGAGACCCAGTACTTC
d_call: .; j_call: TRBJ1-4; v_call: TRBV27; clone_size: .; cdr3_aa: CASSPYLGQPNEKLFF; cdr3_nt: TGTGCCAGCAGTCCCTATTTAGGACAGCCAAATGAAAAACTGTTTTTT
d_call: TRBD2; j_call: TRBJ2-3; v_call: TRBV10-3; clone_size: .; cdr3_aa: CAIKRERTDTQYF; cdr3_nt: TGTGCCATCAAGCGGGAAAGGACAGATACGCAGTATTTT
d_call: .; j_call: TRBJ2-7; v_call: TRBV10-1; clone_size: .; cdr3_aa: CASRSAEASYEQYF; cdr3_nt: TGCGCCAGCAGATCAGCGGAGGCGAGCTACGAGCAGTACTTC
d_call: TRBD2; j_call: TRBJ2-3; v_call: TRBV5-1; clone_size: .; cdr3_aa: CASSPQLGRKTDTQYF; cdr3_nt: TGCGCCAGCAGCCCCCAGCTCGGGAGGAAGACAGATACGCAGTATTTT
d_call: .; j_call: TRBJ1-4; v_call: TRBV5-1; clone_size: .; cdr3_aa: CASSLATGGETNEKLFF; cdr3_nt: TGCGCCAGCAGCTTGGCTACGGGAGGAGAAACTAATGAAAAACTGTTTTTT
d_call: .; j_call: TRBJ2-5; v_call: TRBV7-3; clone_size: .; cdr3_aa: CASSLQSGAGETQYF; cdr3_nt: TGTGCCAGCAGCCTCCAATCTGGGGCGGGGGAGACCCAGTACTTC
d_call: .; j_call: TRBJ2-3; v_call: TRBV19; clone_size: .; cdr3_aa: CASSTFLATGTDTQYF; cdr3_nt: TGTGCCAGTAGTACATTCTTAGCTACCGGCACAGATACGCAGTATTTT
d_call: .; j_call: TRBJ2-7; v_call: TRBV12-3/TRBV12-4; clone_size: .; cdr3_aa: CASALSSYEQYF; cdr3_nt: TGTGCCAGCGCGCTTAGCTCCTACGAGCAGTACTTC
d_call: TRBD1; j_call: TRBJ2-7; v_call: TRBV27; clone_size: .; cdr3_aa: CASSSYGTGTPYEQYF; cdr3_nt: TGTGCCAGCAGTTCTTACGGGACAGGGACCCCCTACGAGCAGTACTTC
d_call: .; j_call: TRBJ1-4; v_call: TRBV27; clone_size: .; cdr3_aa: CASSLSTTNEKLFF; cdr3_nt: TGTGCCAGCAGTTTGAGTACAACTAATGAAAAACTGTTTTTT
d_call: TRBD2; j_call: TRBJ2-5; v_call: TRBV24-1; clone_size: once; cdr3_aa: CATSQTSGRKQETQYF; cdr3_nt: TGTGCCACCAGCCAAACTAGCGGGAGAAAACAAGAGACCCAGTACTTC
d_call: .; j_call: TRBJ2-3; v_call: TRBV5-5; clone_size: once; cdr3_aa: CASSPGSDTQYF; cdr3_nt: TGTGCCAGCAGCCCGGGGAGCGATACGCAGTATTTT
d_call: .; j_call: TRBJ2-3; v_call: TRBV5-1; clone_size: .; cdr3_aa: CASSYRGGIGTDTQYF; cdr3_nt: TGCGCCAGCAGCTACAGGGGAGGCATTGGCACAGATACGCAGTATTTT
d_call: TRBD1; j_call: TRBJ1-1; v_call: TRBV6-5; clone_size: .; cdr3_aa: CASMRGQGDTEAFF; cdr3_nt: TGTGCCAGCATGAGGGGACAGGGTGACACTGAAGCTTTCTTT
d_call: TRBD1; j_call: TRBJ1-1; v_call: TRBV19; clone_size: once; cdr3_aa: CASSTGTGWTEAFF; cdr3_nt: TGTGCCAGTAGTACCGGGACAGGGTGGACTGAAGCTTTCTTT
d_call: TRBD2; j_call: TRBJ2-7; v_call: TRBV28; clone_size: .; cdr3_aa: CASSFTLLAGGRYEQYF; cdr3_nt: TGTGCCAGCAGTTTTACCCTCCTAGCGGGGGGGCGCTACGAGCAGTACTTC
d_call: TRBD2; j_call: TRBJ2-5; v_call: TRBV19; clone_size: .; cdr3_aa: CASSPSAGVVETQYF; cdr3_nt: TGTGCCAGTAGTCCTTCGGCGGGGGTAGTGGAGACCCAGTACTTC
d_call: .; j_call: TRBJ1-5; v_call: TRBV9; clone_size: .; cdr3_aa: CASSVGQGSQPQHF; cdr3_nt: TGTGCCAGCAGCGTAGGCCAGGGGAGCCAGCCCCAGCATTTT
d_call: .; j_call: TRBJ2-1; v_call: TRBV5-4; clone_size: once; cdr3_aa: CASSPSSSYNEQFF; cdr3_nt: TGTGCCAGCAGCCCGAGTAGCTCCTACAATGAGCAGTTCTTC